Each of the 30 T cell receptor beta chains below was sequenced from the same sample in a study of blood T cell repertoires in COVID-19 (TCRdb year 2020). The library came from the immunoSEQ multiplex PCR assay. Imported from immuneACCESS, the table was reduced by TCRdb to in-frame sequences with V and J called. These copies leave out some clones; in studies compared against another copy, an unresolved V gene accounts for under half, and the cause of the remainder is not known. This sample has tens of thousands of clones in its table, and over 80% of those were observed once. Approximately 5.8% of the sample comes from the top ten. Sequencing was performed on peripheral blood. Every receptor here comes from a man aged 60 to 75 with active or convalescent COVID-19.

This rearrangement joins TRBV6-1 to TRBJ2-7; D is unresolved. V lost 0 bases and J 3 bases, leaving 6 bases between the germline ends. CDR3 length: 13 residues. Germline CDR1 is MNHNS and CDR2 is SASEGT. The chain's CDR3 is CASSEARSYEQYF. CDR3 nucleotide sequence: TGTGCCAGCAGTGAAGCGAGGAGCTACGAGCAGTACTTC.

The chain joins TRBV18 to TRBJ1-3, with D hard to call. V was clipped by 2 bases and J by 1 base, with 6 bases between them. Germline CDR1 is KGHSH and CDR2 is LQKENI. The length of the CDR3 is 14 residues. The CDR3 loop is CASSPNGSGNTIYF. The CDR3 region has the DNA TGTGCCAGCTCACCAAACGGTTCTGGAAACACCATATATTTT.

The genes are TRBV4-3 and TRBJ1-6; D remains unclear. Per germline, CDR1 LGHNA and CDR2 YSLEER. The ends were cut back, 0 bases at V and 7 bases at J, with 7 bases in the middle. This CDR3 comprises 14 residues. The CDR3 DNA reads TGCGCCAGCAGCCAAGATCTTCCGAATTCACCCCTCCACTTT. Amino acid sequence: CASSQDLPNSPLHF.

This chain links TRBV4-3 with TRBJ2-6; the match to TRBD1 covers 8 bases. V gave up 0 bases and J gave up 0 bases; unmatched junction bases: 1. The length of the CDR3 is 17 residues. CDR1 is LGHNA and CDR2 is YSLEER in the germline V gene. Here the CDR3 DNA reads TGCGCCAGCAGCCAAGAAGGGACAGGCTCTGGGGCCAACGTCCTGACTTTC. Its protein product is CASSQEGTGSGANVLTF.

Only one count was recorded for this clone. The V and J genes are TRBV4-3 and TRBJ1-6; possibly TRBD1 for D (5 bases). Germline loops: CDR1 LGHNA, CDR2 YSLEER. V gave up 0 bases and J gave up 9 bases, with 15 bases separating them. The CDR3 is made up of 16 amino acids. The CDR3 DNA sequence: TGCGCCAGCAGCCAAGAACGTCGGCAGGGAAGTTCACCCCTCCACTTT. It translates to CASSQERRQGSSPLHF.

This clone was counted once. V usage is TRBV2 and J usage is TRBJ2-6, with unresolved D. Trimming removed 6 bases from V and 2 bases from J, with 8 bases in between. The CDR3 consists of 14 residues. Germline lookup yields CDR1 SNHLY and CDR2 FYNNEI. The CDR3 spells CASSLSAGANVLTF. CDR3 nucleotide sequence: TGTGCCAGCAGCCTTTCAGCTGGGGCCAACGTCCTGACTTTC.

The chain is built from TRBV18 and TRBJ2-5, with 8 bases identical to TRBD2. The CDR3 has 14 residues. Germline trimming cut 3 bases from V and 5 bases from J; bases unmatched to any gene: 5. Germline loops: CDR1 KGHSH, CDR2 LQKENI. CDR3 sequence: CASSPPGLEETQYF. As DNA, the CDR3 is TGTGCCAGCTCACCCCCGGGACTAGAGGAGACCCAGTACTTC.

The rearrangement uses TRBV6-5 and TRBJ1-1; no firm D call. The CDR3 has 14 amino acids. CDR1 and CDR2 from the germline V gene are MNHEY and SVGAGI. V lost 8 bases and J lost 1, with 14 bases in between. CDR3 loop: CASVSLTGNTEAFF. CDR3 sequence (DNA): TGTGCCAGCGTTTCCCTAACGGGGAACACTGAAGCTTTCTTT.

The chain has TRBV11-2 and TRBJ2-3; D unclear. The CDR3 length is 14 residues. Germline V gene data show CDR1 as SGHAT and CDR2 as FQNNGV. The V end was cut by 2 bases, the J end by 4 bases, with 10 bases between. The DNA of the CDR3 is TGTGCCAGCAGCTTACAGGCGAACGCAGATACGCAGTATTTT. Amino acid sequence: CASSLQANADTQYF.

The V gene is TRBV7-2, the J gene TRBJ2-5, with D hard to call. From germline, CDR1 is SGHTA and CDR2 FQGNSA. The V and J ends lost 6 bases and 0 bases respectively, with 5 bases between them. This CDR3 comprises 12 residues. CDR3 bases: TGTGCCAGCAGTAACTACCAAGAGACCCAGTACTTC. Amino acid sequence: CASSNYQETQYF.

This clone was detected only a few times. The J gene is TRBJ1-5, the V gene TRBV18; 8 bases map to TRBD1. CDR3 length equals 14 residues. Unmatched junction bases numbered 7, after V lost 5 bases and J lost 7 bases. In germline, CDR1 is KGHSH, CDR2 LQKENI. CDR3 region: CASSSPGGDQPQHF. CDR3 DNA: TGTGCCAGCTCATCGCCAGGGGGCGACCAGCCCCAGCATTTT.

The CDR3 nucleotides read TGCGCCAGCAGCTTGGACGGCGGCTACGAGCAGTACTTC. Residues: CASSLDGGYEQYF. The chain is built from TRBV5-1 and TRBJ2-7; D is undetermined. V was cut by 0 bases and J by 3 bases, with 7 bases left in between. The CDR3 consists of 13 residues. Looked up from germline, CDR1 is SGHRS and CDR2 is YFSETQ.

CDR3 residues: CASRVEGNQPQHF. In DNA, the CDR3 is TGTGCCAGCAGGGTGGAGGGCAATCAGCCCCAGCATTTT. The V gene is TRBV2, the J gene TRBJ1-5; D is ambiguous. This CDR3 contains 13 residues. V gave up 6 bases and J gave up 2 bases, with 8 bases separating them. Per germline, CDR1 SNHLY and CDR2 FYNNEI.

In this sample, this clone turned up a few times. J is TRBJ2-3 and V is TRBV14, with 8 bases fitting TRBD2. V lost 0 bases, J lost 2 bases, and 19 bases stayed unmatched. Per germline, CDR1 SGHDN and CDR2 FVKESK. The CDR3 spans 21 residues. CDR3 residues: CASSQEVLFFGSGAYTDTQYF. In DNA, the CDR3 is TGTGCCAGCAGCCAAGAAGTCCTTTTTTTTGGTAGCGGGGCCTACACAGATACGCAGTATTTT.

The chain recombines TRBV18 with TRBJ2-5; perhaps TRBD1 as D (6 bases). V was trimmed by 5 bases and J by 5 bases, leaving 15 bases between them. The CDR3 sequence is 14 residues long. The germline V gene encodes CDR1 KGHSH and CDR2 LQKENI. CDR3 amino acids: CASSRDRRGETQYF. The CDR3 DNA reads as TGTGCCAGCTCAAGAGACAGAAGGGGGGAGACCCAGTACTTC.

This clone turned up a few times. The chain joins TRBV5-6 to TRBJ2-2, with a possible D match to TRBD1 (6 bases). The length of the CDR3 is 16 residues. V was clipped by 4 bases and J by 0 bases, with 13 bases between them. Germline loops: CDR1 SGHDT, CDR2 YYEEEE. As DNA, the CDR3 is TGTGCCAGCAGCCCCTGGACAGTTTCGAACACCGGGGAGCTGTTTTTT. Translation gives CASSPWTVSNTGELFF.

This clone has just a few counts. This rearrangement joins TRBV3-1 (or the pseudogene TRBV3-2) to TRBJ2-2; weak D call: TRBD1 (8 bases). The germline CDR1 and CDR2 sequences are LGHDT and YNNKEL (reference sequence). CDR3 size: 15 residues. V was pared by 4 bases and J by 4 bases, with 13 bases between. The CDR3 bases are TGTGCCAGCAGCCCGGGGGGACAGGTCACCGGGGAGCTGTTTTTT. It codes for CASSPGGQVTGELFF.

The rearrangement links TRBV7-3 to TRBJ2-1; 10 bases align to TRBD1. The germline CDR1 and CDR2 sequences are SGHTA and FQGTGA. Trimming at V came to 8 bases and at J to 6 bases, leaving 7 bases not matched to a gene. The CDR3 sequence is 14 residues long. The CDR3 spells CASCPGTGANEQFF. CDR3 coding DNA: TGTGCCAGCTGCCCCGGGACAGGGGCCAATGAGCAGTTCTTC. The full variable domain, rest sourced from reference TRBV7-3 and TRBJ2-1, is GAGVSQTPSNKVTEKGKYVELRCDPISGHTALYWYRQSLGQGPEFLIYFQGTGAADDSGLPNDRFFAVRPEGSVSTLKIQRTERGDSAVYLCASCPGTGANEQFFGPGTRLTVL.

The chain uses TRBV6-5 and TRBJ1-2; tentative D call: TRBD1 (6 bases). Germline CDR1 reads MNHEY; CDR2 reads SVGAGI. The CDR3 has 14 amino acids. Trimming shortened V by 5 bases and J by 1 base, and 11 bases separated the two germline ends. CDR3 sequence reads: CASSRTALNYGYTF. The CDR3 nucleotides read TGTGCCAGCAGTAGGACAGCCCTTAACTATGGCTACACCTTC.

This clone qualifies as medium-sized (0.01 to 0.1%). The chain combines TRBV7-6 with TRBJ1-1; no firm D call. Germline CDR1 is SGHVS and CDR2 is FNYEAQ. CDR3 size: 13 residues. Trimming stripped 9 bases from V and 1 base from J, with 12 bases between. The CDR3 sequence: CARISPTNTEAFF. CDR3 bases: TGTGCCAGGATCTCCCCTACGAACACTGAAGCTTTCTTT. Using reference TRBV7-6 and TRBJ1-1 for the parts outside the CDR3, the full variable domain is GAGVSQSPRYKVTKRGQDVALRCDPISGHVSLYWYRQALGQGPEFLTYFNYEAQQDKSGLPNDRFSAERPEGSISTLTIQRTEQRDSAMYRCARISPTNTEAFFGQGTRLTVV.

There are a few counts of this clone. The chain has TRBV11-3 and TRBJ2-2; D call uncertain. V shed 5 bases and J shed 6 bases, with 10 bases lying between them. CDR3 size: 13 residues. CDR1 is SGHNT and CDR2 is YENEEA in the germline V gene. The CDR3 region is CASSPRVSGELFF. The CDR3 DNA sequence: TGTGCCAGCAGCCCCCGAGTGTCCGGGGAGCTGTTTTTT.

V and J are TRBV12-3 or TRBV12-4 and TRBJ1-5; the D is unclear. The CDR3 loop spans 13 amino acids. Trimming left V 6 bases short and J 0 bases short, with 6 bases between. CDR3: CASRLNSNQPQHF. The CDR3 DNA is TGTGCCAGCAGACTCAATAGCAATCAGCCCCAGCATTTT.

The V call is TRBV2, the J call TRBJ1-1; the D is unclear. The V and J ends lost 5 bases and 2 bases respectively, with 9 bases between them. The CDR3 loop spans 13 amino acids. CDR1 and CDR2 (germline): SNHLY, FYNNEI. The CDR3 coding sequence is TGTGCCAGCAGTATAAGCCTAAACACTGAAGCTTTCTTT. Residues: CASSISLNTEAFF.

The chain has TRBV6-6 and TRBJ1-1; the match to TRBD1 covers 10 bases. Trimming took 2 bases from V and 5 from J; bases not matched to a gene: 8. The CDR3 is made up of 16 amino acids. Germline CDR1 MNHNY, CDR2 SVGAGI (reference sequence). In DNA form, the CDR3 reads TGTGCCAGCAGTTACACTTCCGGGGGACAGGGGACTGAAGCTTTCTTT. Its protein product is CASSYTSGGQGTEAFF.

This clone occurred a few times. The rearrangement uses TRBV7-2 and TRBJ1-2; no definite D call. The CDR3 runs 16 residues. CDR1 is SGHTA and CDR2 is FQGNSA in the germline V gene. Trimming left V 5 bases short and J 8 bases short, with 24 bases between. The CDR3 bases are TGTGCCAGCAGCCTTCCCAGCGGCTCCGTCGGCCGGGGCTACACCTTC. This codes for CASSLPSGSVGRGYTF. Filled out from reference TRBV7-2 and TRBJ1-2, the complete variable domain reads GAGVSQSPSNKVTEKGKDVELRCDPISGHTALYWYRQSLGQGLEFLIYFQGNSAPDKSGLPSDRFSAERTGGSVSTLTIQRTQQEDSAVYLCASSLPSGSVGRGYTFGSGTRLTVV.

The chain couples TRBV6-6 to TRBJ2-1; D gene ambiguous. The germline V and J ends were trimmed by 5 bases and 5 bases, with 16 bases remaining between them. This CDR3 spans 15 amino acids. Germline loops: CDR1 MNHNY, CDR2 SVGAGI (reference sequence). The CDR3 sequence: CASSNPRVKDNEQFF. The DNA of the CDR3 is TGTGCCAGCAGTAACCCTCGGGTTAAGGACAATGAGCAGTTCTTC.

CDR3 nucleotide sequence: TGTGCCAGCAGTCAAGGACAGGGGGTAGGAGATGGCTACACCTTC. It yields the protein CASSQGQGVGDGYTF. The chain is built from TRBV6-2 or TRBV6-3 and TRBJ1-2; 10 bases line up with TRBD1. The germline gives CDR1 MNHEY, CDR2 SVGEGT. V lost 5 bases to trimming and J lost 6 bases; unmatched junction nucleotides: 9. The CDR3 runs to 15 residues.

In its sample, this clone was seen once. The V and J genes are TRBV7-9 and TRBJ1-4; TRBD1 might be the D (5 bases). The V end was cut by 4 bases, the J end by 10 bases, with 13 bases between. The germline V gene encodes CDR1 SEHNR and CDR2 FQNEAQ (reference sequence). The CDR3 sequence is 13 residues long. This CDR3 reads CASSSRQPPKLFF. The CDR3 DNA reads TGTGCCAGCAGCTCCCGACAGCCCCCAAAACTGTTTTTT.

The chain recombines TRBV9 with TRBJ2-5, with 10 bases that match TRBD1. V shed 8 bases and J 5 bases; nucleotides not matched to a gene: 6. Per germline, CDR1 SGDLS and CDR2 YYNGEE. The CDR3 runs to 13 residues. The CDR3 region is CASGTGALETQYF. CDR3 DNA sequence: TGTGCCAGTGGGACAGGGGCTTTGGAGACCCAGTACTTC.

V usage is TRBV6-5 and J usage is TRBJ2-5, with a weak D call TRBD1 (6 bases). Germline loops: CDR1 MNHEY, CDR2 SVGAGI. V lost 6 bases and J 3 bases, leaving 14 bases between the germline ends. The CDR3 totals 14 residues. DNA for the CDR3: TGTGCCAGCAGCTCCAATACAGGGAAAGAGACCCAGTACTTC. Protein sequence: CASSSNTGKETQYF.